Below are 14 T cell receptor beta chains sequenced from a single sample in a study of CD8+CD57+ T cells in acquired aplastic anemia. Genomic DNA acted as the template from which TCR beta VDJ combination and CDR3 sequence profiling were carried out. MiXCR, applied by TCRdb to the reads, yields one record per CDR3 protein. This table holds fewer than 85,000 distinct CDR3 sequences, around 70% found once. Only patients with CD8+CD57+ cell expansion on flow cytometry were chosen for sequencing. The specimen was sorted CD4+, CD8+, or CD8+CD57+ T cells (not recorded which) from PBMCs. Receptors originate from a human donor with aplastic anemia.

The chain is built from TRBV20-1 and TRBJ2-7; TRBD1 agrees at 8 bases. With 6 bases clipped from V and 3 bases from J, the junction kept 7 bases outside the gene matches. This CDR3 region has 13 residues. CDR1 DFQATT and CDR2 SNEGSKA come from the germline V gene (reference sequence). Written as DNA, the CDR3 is TGCAGTGCCCGGAAACAGGGGGTCTACGAGCAGTACTTC. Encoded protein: CSARKQGVYEQYF.

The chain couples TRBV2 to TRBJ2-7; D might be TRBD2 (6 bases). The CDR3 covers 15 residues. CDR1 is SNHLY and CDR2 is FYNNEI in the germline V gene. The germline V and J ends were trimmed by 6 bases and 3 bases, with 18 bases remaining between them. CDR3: CASSRGTEANYEQYF. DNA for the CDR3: TGTGCCAGCAGCCGGGGGACGGAGGCTAACTACGAGCAGTACTTC.

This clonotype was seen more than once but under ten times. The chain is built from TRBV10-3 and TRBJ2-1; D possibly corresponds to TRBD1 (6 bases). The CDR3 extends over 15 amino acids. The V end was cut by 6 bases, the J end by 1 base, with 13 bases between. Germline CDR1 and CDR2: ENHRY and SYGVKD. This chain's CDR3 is CAISQDRSSYNEQFF. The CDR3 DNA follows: TGTGCCATCAGCCAGGACAGAAGTTCCTACAATGAGCAGTTCTTC.

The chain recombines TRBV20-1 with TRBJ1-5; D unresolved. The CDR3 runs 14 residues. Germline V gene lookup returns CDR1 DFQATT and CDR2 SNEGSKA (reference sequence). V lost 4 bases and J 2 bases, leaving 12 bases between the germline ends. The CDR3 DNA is TGCAGTGCTATTGTCCCCAAGGGCAATCAGCCCCAGCATTTT. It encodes CSAIVPKGNQPQHF.

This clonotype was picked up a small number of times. The CDR3 region is CASSFPLAGSNEQFF. In nucleotides, the CDR3 is TGCGCCAGCAGCTTCCCCCTAGCGGGTTCCAATGAGCAGTTCTTC. This chain joins TRBV5-1 and TRBJ2-1, with TRBD2 matching over 8 bases. V dropped 2 bases and J dropped 6; count of bases not matched to a gene: 7. The CDR3 runs to 15 residues. Germline V gives CDR1 SGHRS, CDR2 YFSETQ.

The CDR3 DNA follows: TGTGCCACCAGTGATTCAAACAGCTATGGCTACACCTTC. This sequence encodes CATSDSNSYGYTF. The chain is built from TRBV24-1 and TRBJ1-2, with no clear D. Germline V gives CDR1 KGHDR, CDR2 SFDVKD. V lost 2 bases to trimming and J lost 4 bases, with 7 bases between them. This CDR3 is 13 amino acids long.

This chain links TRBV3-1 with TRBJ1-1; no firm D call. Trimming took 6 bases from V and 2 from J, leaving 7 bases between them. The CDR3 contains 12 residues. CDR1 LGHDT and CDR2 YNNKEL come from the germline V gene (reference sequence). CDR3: CASRIPNTEAFF. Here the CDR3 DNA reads TGTGCCAGCAGAATTCCTAACACTGAAGCTTTCTTT. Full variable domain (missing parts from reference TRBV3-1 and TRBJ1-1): DTAVSQTPKYLVTQMGNDKSIKCEQNLGHDTMYWYKQDSKKFLKIMFSYNNKELIINETVPNRFSPKSPDKAHLNLHINSLELGDSAVYFCASRIPNTEAFFGQGTRLTVV.

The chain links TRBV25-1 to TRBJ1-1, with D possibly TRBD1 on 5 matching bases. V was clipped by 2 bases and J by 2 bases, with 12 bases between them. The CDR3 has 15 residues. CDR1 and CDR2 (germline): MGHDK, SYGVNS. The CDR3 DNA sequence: TGTGCCAGCAGTGAAGGGGGGAAGGGAAACACTGAAGCTTTCTTT. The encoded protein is CASSEGGKGNTEAFF.

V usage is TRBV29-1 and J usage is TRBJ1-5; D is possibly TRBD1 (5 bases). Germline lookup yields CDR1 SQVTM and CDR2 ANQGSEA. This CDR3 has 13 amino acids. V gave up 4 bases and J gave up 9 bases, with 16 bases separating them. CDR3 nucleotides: TGCAGCGTTGCGTCGACGGGGGGAGGGCCCCAGCATTTT. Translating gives CSVASTGGGPQHF. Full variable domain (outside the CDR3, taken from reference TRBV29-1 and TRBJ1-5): SAVISQKPSRDICQRGTSLTIQCQVDSQVTMMFWYRQQPGQSLTLIATANQGSEATYESGFVIDKFPISRPNLTFSTLTVSNMSPEDSSIYLCSVASTGGGPQHFGDGTRLSIL.

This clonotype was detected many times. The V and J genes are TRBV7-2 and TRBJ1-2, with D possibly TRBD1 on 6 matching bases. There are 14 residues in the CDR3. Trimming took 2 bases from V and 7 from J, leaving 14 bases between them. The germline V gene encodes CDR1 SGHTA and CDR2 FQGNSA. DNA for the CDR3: TGTGCCAGCAGCTTACGCACTACAGGGTCTGGCTACACCTTC. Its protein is CASSLRTTGSGYTF.

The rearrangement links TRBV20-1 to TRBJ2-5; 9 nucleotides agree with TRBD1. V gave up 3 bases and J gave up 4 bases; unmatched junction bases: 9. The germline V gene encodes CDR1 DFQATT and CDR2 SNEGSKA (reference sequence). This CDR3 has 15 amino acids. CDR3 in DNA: TGCAGTGCTAGTATCCGGGACAGGGTGGGAGAGACCCAGTACTTC. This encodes CSASIRDRVGETQYF.

The CDR3 here is CASNGRGNEKLFF. CDR3 coding DNA: TGTGCCAGCAACGGCAGGGGAAATGAAAAACTGTTTTTT. This chain uses TRBV2 with TRBJ1-4; possibly TRBD1 for D (6 bases). The germline V gene has CDR1 SNHLY and CDR2 FYNNEI. The V gene lost 7 bases and the J gene lost 5 bases, with 11 bases spanning the gap. The CDR3 is made up of 13 amino acids.

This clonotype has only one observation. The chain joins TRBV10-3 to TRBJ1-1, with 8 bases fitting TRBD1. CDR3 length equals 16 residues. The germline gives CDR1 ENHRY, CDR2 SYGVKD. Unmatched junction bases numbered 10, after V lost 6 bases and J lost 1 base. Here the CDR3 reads CAISGTGRAWNTEAFF. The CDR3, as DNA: TGTGCCATCAGCGGGACAGGCCGGGCATGGAACACTGAAGCTTTCTTT.

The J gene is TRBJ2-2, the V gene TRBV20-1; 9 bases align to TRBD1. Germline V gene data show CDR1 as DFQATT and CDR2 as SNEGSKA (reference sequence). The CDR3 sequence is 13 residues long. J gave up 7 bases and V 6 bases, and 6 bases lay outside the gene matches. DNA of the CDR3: TGCAGTGCCCCGGGACAGGGAAACGGGGAGCTGTTTTTT. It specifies CSAPGQGNGELFF.